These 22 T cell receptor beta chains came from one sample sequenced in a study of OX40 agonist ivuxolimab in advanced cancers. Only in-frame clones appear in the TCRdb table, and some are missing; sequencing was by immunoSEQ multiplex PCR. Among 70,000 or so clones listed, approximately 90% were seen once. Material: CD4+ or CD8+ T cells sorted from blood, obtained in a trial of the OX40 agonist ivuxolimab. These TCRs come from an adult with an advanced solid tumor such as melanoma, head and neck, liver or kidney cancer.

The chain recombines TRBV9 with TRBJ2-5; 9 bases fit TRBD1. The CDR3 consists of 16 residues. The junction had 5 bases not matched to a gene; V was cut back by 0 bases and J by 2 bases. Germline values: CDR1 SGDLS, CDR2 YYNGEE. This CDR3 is CASSVDGTGMQETQYF. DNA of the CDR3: TGTGCCAGCAGCGTAGATGGGACAGGGATGCAAGAGACCCAGTACTTC.

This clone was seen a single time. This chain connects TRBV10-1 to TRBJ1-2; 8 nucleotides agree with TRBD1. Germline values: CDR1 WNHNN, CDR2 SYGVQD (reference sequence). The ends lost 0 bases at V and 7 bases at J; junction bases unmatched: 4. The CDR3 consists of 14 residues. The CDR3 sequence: CASSESDRERGYTF. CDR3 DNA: TGCGCCAGCAGTGAGTCGGACAGGGAGCGTGGCTACACCTTC.

The CDR3 sequence: CASSLVDQVSNTEAFF. DNA for the CDR3: TGTGCCAGCAGCTTGGTGGATCAGGTGAGCAACACTGAAGCTTTCTTT. The gene calls are TRBV5-6 and TRBJ1-1; D gene unclear. V gave up 0 bases and J gave up 2 bases, with 14 bases separating them. Germline V CDR1 and CDR2: SGHDT, YYEEEE. This CDR3 has 16 residues.

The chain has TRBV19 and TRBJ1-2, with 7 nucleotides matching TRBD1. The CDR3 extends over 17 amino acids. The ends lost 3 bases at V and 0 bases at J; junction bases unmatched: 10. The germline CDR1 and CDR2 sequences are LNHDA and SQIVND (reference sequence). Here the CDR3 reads CASSIRGQPLANYGYTF. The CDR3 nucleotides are TGTGCCAGTAGTATTAGGGGACAGCCGCTCGCTAACTATGGCTACACCTTC.

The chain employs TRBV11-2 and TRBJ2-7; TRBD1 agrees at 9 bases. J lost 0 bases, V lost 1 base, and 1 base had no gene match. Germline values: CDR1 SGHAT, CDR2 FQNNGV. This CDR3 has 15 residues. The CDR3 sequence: CASSLGGQGSYEQYF. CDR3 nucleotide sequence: TGTGCCAGCAGCTTAGGGGGACAGGGCTCCTACGAGCAGTACTTC. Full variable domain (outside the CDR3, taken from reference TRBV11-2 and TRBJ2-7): EAGVAQSPRYKIIEKRQSVAFWCNPISGHATLYWYQQILGQGPKLLIQFQNNGVVDDSQLPKDRFSAERLKGVDSTLKIQPAKLEDSAVYLCASSLGGQGSYEQYFGPGTRLTVT.

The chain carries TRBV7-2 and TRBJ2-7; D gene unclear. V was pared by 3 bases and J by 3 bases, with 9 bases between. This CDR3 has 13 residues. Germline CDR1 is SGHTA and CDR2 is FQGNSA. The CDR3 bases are TGTGCCAGCAGCTTGAGAAGGGTCTACGAGCAGTACTTC. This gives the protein CASSLRRVYEQYF.

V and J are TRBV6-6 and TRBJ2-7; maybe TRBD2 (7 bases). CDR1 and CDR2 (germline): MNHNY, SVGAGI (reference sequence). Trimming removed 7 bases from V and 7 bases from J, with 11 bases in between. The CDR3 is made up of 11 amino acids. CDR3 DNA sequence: TGTGCCAGCACCGAGGGGGGGGAGCAGTACTTC. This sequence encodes CASTEGGEQYF.

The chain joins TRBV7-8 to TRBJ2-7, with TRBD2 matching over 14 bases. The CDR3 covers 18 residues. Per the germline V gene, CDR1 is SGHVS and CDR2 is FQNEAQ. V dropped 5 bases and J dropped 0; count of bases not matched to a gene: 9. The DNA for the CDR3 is TGTGCCAGCAGCCCTGGACTAGCGGGGGGCCCAAGCTCCTACGAGCAGTACTTC. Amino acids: CASSPGLAGGPSSYEQYF.

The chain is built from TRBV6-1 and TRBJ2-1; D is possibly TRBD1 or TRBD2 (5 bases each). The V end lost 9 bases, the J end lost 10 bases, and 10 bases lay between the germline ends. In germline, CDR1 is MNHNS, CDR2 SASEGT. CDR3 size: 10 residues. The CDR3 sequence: CASGWGEQFF. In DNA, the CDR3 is TGTGCCAGTGGCTGGGGGGAGCAGTTCTTC.

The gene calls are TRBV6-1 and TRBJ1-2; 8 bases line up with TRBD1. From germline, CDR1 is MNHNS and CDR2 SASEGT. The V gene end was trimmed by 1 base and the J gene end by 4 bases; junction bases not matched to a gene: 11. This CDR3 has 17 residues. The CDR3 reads CASSEEAGGVRSYGYTF. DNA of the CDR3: TGTGCCAGCAGTGAAGAGGCAGGGGGCGTTCGGTCCTATGGCTACACCTTC.

This CDR3 reads CASSLGATGTRDGYTF. Here the CDR3 DNA reads TGTGCCAGCAGCTTAGGGGCGACAGGGACTCGGGATGGCTACACCTTC. The J gene is TRBJ1-2, the V gene TRBV11-2, with 7 bases fitting TRBD1. J lost 6 bases, V lost 1 base, and 11 bases had no gene match. Looked up from germline, CDR1 is SGHAT and CDR2 is FQNNGV. The CDR3 consists of 16 residues.

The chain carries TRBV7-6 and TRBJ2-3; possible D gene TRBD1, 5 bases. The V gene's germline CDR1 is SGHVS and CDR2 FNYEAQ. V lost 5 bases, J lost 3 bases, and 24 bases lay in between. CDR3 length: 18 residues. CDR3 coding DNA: TGTGCCAGCAGCCCAACCGGACAAGCCGTGATTGGGACAGATACGCAGTATTTT. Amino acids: CASSPTGQAVIGTDTQYF.

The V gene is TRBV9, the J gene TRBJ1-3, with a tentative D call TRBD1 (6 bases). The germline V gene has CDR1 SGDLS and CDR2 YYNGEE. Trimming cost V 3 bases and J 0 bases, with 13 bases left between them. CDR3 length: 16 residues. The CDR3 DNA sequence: TGTGCCAGCAGCGAAAACAGGGAGGGCTCTGGAAACACCATATATTTT. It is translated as CASSENREGSGNTIYF.

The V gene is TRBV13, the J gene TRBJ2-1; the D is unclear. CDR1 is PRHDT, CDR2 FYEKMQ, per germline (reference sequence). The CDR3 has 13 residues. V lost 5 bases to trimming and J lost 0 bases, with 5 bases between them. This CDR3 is CASSASSYNEQFF. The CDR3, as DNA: TGTGCCAGCAGCGCGAGCTCCTACAATGAGCAGTTCTTC.

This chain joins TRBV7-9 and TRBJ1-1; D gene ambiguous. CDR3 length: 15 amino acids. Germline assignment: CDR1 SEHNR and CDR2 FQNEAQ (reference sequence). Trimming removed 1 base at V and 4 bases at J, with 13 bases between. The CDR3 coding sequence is TGTGCCAGCAGCTTAGATTCTCGGGTGATCACTGAAGCTTTCTTT. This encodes CASSLDSRVITEAFF.

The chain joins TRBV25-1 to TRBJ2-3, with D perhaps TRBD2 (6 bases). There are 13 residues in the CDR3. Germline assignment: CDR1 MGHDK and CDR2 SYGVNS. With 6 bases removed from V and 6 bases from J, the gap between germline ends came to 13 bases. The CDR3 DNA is TGTGCCAGCAGCCTCGGAGGGTGGGATACGCAGTATTTT. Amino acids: CASSLGGWDTQYF.

This CDR3 is CASGLPTDYEQYF. CDR3 nucleotide sequence: TGTGCTAGTGGTTTACCGACAGACTACGAGCAGTACTTC. The chain carries TRBV12-5 and TRBJ2-7; D is perhaps TRBD1 (5 bases). There are 13 residues in the CDR3. V lost 3 bases, J lost 3 bases, and 9 bases lay in between. Germline loops: CDR1 LGHNT, CDR2 FRNRAP.

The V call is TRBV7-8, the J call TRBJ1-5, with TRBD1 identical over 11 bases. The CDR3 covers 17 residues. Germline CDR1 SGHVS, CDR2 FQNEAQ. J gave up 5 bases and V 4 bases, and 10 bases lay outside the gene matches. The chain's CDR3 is CASSSLAGQGADQPQHF. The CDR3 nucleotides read TGTGCCAGCAGCTCCCTGGCCGGACAGGGGGCCGATCAGCCCCAGCATTTT.

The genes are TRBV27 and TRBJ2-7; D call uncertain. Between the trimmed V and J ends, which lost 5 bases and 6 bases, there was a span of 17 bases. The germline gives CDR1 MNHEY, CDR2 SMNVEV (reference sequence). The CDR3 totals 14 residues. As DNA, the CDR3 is TGTGCCAGCAGTCCTTATATCAGGCTGGTCGAGCAGTACTTC. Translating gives CASSPYIRLVEQYF.

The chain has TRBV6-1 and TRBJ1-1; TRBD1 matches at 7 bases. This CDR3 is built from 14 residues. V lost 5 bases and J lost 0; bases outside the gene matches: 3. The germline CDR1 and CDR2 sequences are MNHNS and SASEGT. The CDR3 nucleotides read TGTGCCAGCAGTCTGACAGGGCTGAACACTGAAGCTTTCTTT. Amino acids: CASSLTGLNTEAFF.

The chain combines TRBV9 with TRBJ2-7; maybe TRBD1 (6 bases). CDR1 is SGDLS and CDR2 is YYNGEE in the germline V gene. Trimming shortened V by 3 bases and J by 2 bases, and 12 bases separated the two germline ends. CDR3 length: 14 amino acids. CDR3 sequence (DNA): TGTGCCAGCAGCGGCGTGGACAGTCCCTACGAGCAGTACTTC. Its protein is CASSGVDSPYEQYF.

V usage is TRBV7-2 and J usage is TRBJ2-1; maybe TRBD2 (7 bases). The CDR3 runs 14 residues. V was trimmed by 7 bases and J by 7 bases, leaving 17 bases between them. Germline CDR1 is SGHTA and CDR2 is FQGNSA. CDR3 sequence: CASTILGGANEQFF. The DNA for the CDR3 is TGTGCCAGCACGATTTTGGGGGGGGCAAATGAGCAGTTCTTC.